Listed here are 19 T cell receptor gamma chains from one sample, sequenced in a study of Vδ1+ human thymocytes. Study results and limitations: Thymic TRG and TRD repertoires appeared highly polyclonal.

Sequences come from RNA converted to cDNA by reverse transcription. Multiplex PCR used pooled V-gene forward primers and a constant-region reverse primer to amplify CDR3s. TCRdb redid the clone calls on the multiplex PCR reads with CATT. The sample includes thousands of gamma-chain clones, approximately 42% seen only once; the top ten take 1.9%. These receptors' antigens are unknown. Sequenced input: Vdelta1+ gamma-delta thymocytes from the thymus. Subset of the sample: FACS-sorted CD3+ TCRalphabeta- TCRVdelta1+ TCRVdelta2- thymocytes. These receptors all stem from a boy in the first two years of life who had congenital heart surgery.

The chain joins TRGV3 to TRGJ1 or TRGJ2. The J gene comes from matching the DNA to germline here; TCRdb lacks it. The CDR3 sequence is 11 residues long. From germline, CDR1 is VTNTFY and CDR2 YDVSTARD (reference sequence). The J segment lost 7 bases and the V segment lost 1 base, leaving 1 base of the junction unmatched. CDR3 sequence reads: CATWDSYKKLF. The CDR3 DNA sequence: TGTGCCACCTGGGACAGCTATAAGAAACTCTTT.

A single count supports this clone. The chain is built from TRGV3 and TRGJ1 or TRGJ2. The J gene was not available in TCRdb and was assigned here by matching the DNA to germline segments. This CDR3 comprises 13 residues. V gave up 0 bases and J gave up 7 bases; unmatched junction bases: 6. From germline, CDR1 is VTNTFY and CDR2 YDVSTARD (reference sequence). CDR3 residues: CATWDRRCYKKLF. CDR3 coding DNA: TGTGCCACCTGGGACAGGCGGTGCTATAAGAAACTCTTT.

This clone was counted only a few times. The chain combines TRGV3 with TRGJ1 or TRGJ2. Germline V lookup: CDR1 VTNTFY, CDR2 YDVSTARD (reference sequence). CDR3 size: 15 residues. Germline trimming cut 1 base from V and 3 bases from J; bases unmatched to any gene: 9. CDR3 region: CATWDSLYFYYKKLF. The CDR3 nucleotides read TGTGCCACCTGGGACAGCCTCTACTTTTATTATAAGAAACTCTTT.

J is TRGJ1 or TRGJ2 and V is TRGV4. As TCRdb names no J gene, one was assigned here on the basis of a DNA match to germline. This CDR3 comprises 12 residues. CDR1 is EGSTGY and CDR2 is YDSYTSSV in the germline V gene. The trim removed 9 bases at V and 5 bases at J, leaving 10 bases unmatched. Here the CDR3 reads CATQVGDYKKLF. The CDR3 DNA reads as TGTGCCACCCAAGTAGGAGATTATAAGAAACTCTTT.

The rearrangement links TRGV3 to TRGJ1 or TRGJ2. The J gene was not available in TCRdb and was assigned here by matching the DNA to germline segments. V shed 0 bases and J 7 bases; nucleotides not matched to a gene: 15. The germline gives CDR1 VTNTFY, CDR2 YDVSTARD (reference sequence). The CDR3 is 16 amino acids. The CDR3 nucleotides are TGTGCCACCTGGGACAGGCATCGTCATAATTGCTATAAGAAACTCTTT. Translation gives CATWDRHRHNCYKKLF.

This clone was seen more than once but under ten times. The V call is TRGV3, the J call TRGJ1 or TRGJ2. Germline CDR1 VTNTFY, CDR2 YDVSTARD (reference sequence). The CDR3 consists of 15 residues. V lost 2 bases to trimming and J lost 0 bases; unmatched junction nucleotides: 7. CDR3 sequence: CATWDTVLNYYKKLF. Here the CDR3 DNA reads TGTGCCACCTGGGACACCGTCCTGAATTATTATAAGAAACTCTTT.

A single count supports this clone. The chain has TRGV5 and TRGJ1 or TRGJ2. The J gene, not given by TCRdb, was assigned here from a germline match of the nucleotide sequence. CDR1 is VINAFY, CDR2 YDVSNSKD, per germline. Trimming removed 0 bases from V and 7 bases from J; junction bases left unmatched: 9. The CDR3 contains 14 residues. CDR3 protein: CATWDRPTMYKKLF. The CDR3 DNA follows: TGTGCCACCTGGGACAGGCCTACAATGTATAAGAAACTCTTT.

The rearrangement uses TRGV5 and TRGJ1 or TRGJ2. The CDR3 runs to 14 residues. Germline CDR1 VINAFY, CDR2 YDVSNSKD. V dropped 0 bases and J dropped 9; count of bases not matched to a gene: 11. CDR3 coding DNA: TGTGCCACCTGGGACAGGCGGGGTCTAGTTAAGAAACTCTTT. Its translation: CATWDRRGLVKKLF.

The genes are TRGV5 and TRGJ1 or TRGJ2. Here the J gene was assigned by germline matching of the DNA, as TCRdb has none. After removal of 0 bases from V and 4 bases from J, the junction contained 15 bases not matched to a gene. The CDR3 runs to 17 residues. The V gene's germline CDR1 is VINAFY and CDR2 YDVSNSKD. This chain's CDR3 is CATWDRRALFGYYKKLF. CDR3 DNA sequence: TGTGCCACCTGGGACAGGCGGGCCCTTTTTGGATATTATAAGAAACTCTTT.

The chain combines TRGV5 with TRGJ1 or TRGJ2. TCRdb is silent on the J gene; assignment here came from matching the DNA to germline. Germline V gives CDR1 VINAFY, CDR2 YDVSNSKD. V was pared by 3 bases and J by 6 bases, with 8 bases of the junction left unmatched. There are 13 residues in the CDR3. CDR3 sequence reads: CATWDCRGYKKLF. The CDR3, as DNA: TGTGCCACCTGGGACTGTCGGGGTTATAAGAAACTCTTT.

The chain uses TRGV4 and TRGJ1 or TRGJ2. No J segment appears in TCRdb, so it was assigned here by matching the sequence to germline. This CDR3 has 14 residues. The germline V gene has CDR1 EGSTGY and CDR2 YDSYTSSV. The V and J ends lost 0 bases and 6 bases, in that order; junction bases with no gene match: 8. Here the CDR3 DNA reads TGTGCCACCTGGGATGGGCGGTTATGTTATAAGAAACTCTTT. Amino acid sequence: CATWDGRLCYKKLF.

Concerning this clone: Since a much larger clone is just one base distant, this may be a read error. The chain joins TRGV4 to TRGJ1 or TRGJ2. TCRdb gives no J gene; it was assigned here by matching the DNA to germline. V trimming: 5 bases; J trimming: 4 bases; junction bases outside the gene matches: 2. Germline CDR1 and CDR2: EGSTGY and YDSYTSSV. The CDR3 is 11 residues long. CDR3: CATWAYYKKLF. The CDR3 region has the DNA TGTGCCACCTGGGCGTATTATAAGAAACTCTTT.

V usage is TRGV5 and J usage is TRGJ1 or TRGJ2. TCRdb records no J gene; here it was assigned by comparing the DNA to germline. After removal of 3 bases from V and 8 bases from J, the junction contained 7 bases not matched to a gene. Germline values: CDR1 VINAFY, CDR2 YDVSNSKD. The CDR3 length is 12 residues. CDR3 bases: TGTGCCACCTGGGACGGATCAAATAAGAAACTCTTT. Translation: CATWDGSNKKLF.

This clone was counted only a few times. Mismatch with germline at one junction end may stem from a read error. The chain links TRGV5 to TRGJ1 or TRGJ2. The CDR3 covers 14 residues. Germline V lookup: CDR1 VINAFY, CDR2 YDVSNSKD. CDR3 coding DNA: TGTGCCACCTGGGACAGGCCCGCCGATTATAGGAAACTCTTT. Its translation is CATWDRPADYRKLF.

The chain has TRGV8 and TRGJ1 or TRGJ2. Matching the DNA to germline supplied the J gene, which TCRdb does not give. The CDR3 loop spans 14 amino acids. Germline CDR1 VENAVY, CDR2 YDSYNSRV. Losses at the gene ends were 0 bases for V and 7 bases for J; bases not matched to a gene: 9. CDR3 residues: CATWDRPRLYKKLF. The CDR3 nucleotides read TGTGCCACCTGGGATAGGCCGAGGTTGTATAAGAAACTCTTT.

This chain links TRGV5 with TRGJ1 or TRGJ2. The J gene, absent from TCRdb, was called here by matching the DNA to germline. This CDR3 has 14 residues. Trimming cost V 6 bases and J 0 bases; bases outside gene matches: 8. The germline V gene has CDR1 VINAFY and CDR2 YDVSNSKD. The CDR3 DNA is TGTGCCACCTGGACTAACTGGAATTATTATAAGAAACTCTTT. Translated, it gives CATWTNWNYYKKLF.

As regards this clone: This CDR3 is also generated by other DNA sequences in the sample. This chain uses TRGV5 with TRGJ1 or TRGJ2. The V gene's germline CDR1 is VINAFY and CDR2 YDVSNSKD. The CDR3 is 11 residues long. After removal of 0 bases from V and 8 bases from J, the junction contained 1 base not matched to a gene. As DNA, the CDR3 is TGTGCCACCTGGGACAGGAATAAGAAACTCTTT. Translating it yields CATWDRNKKLF.

This chain connects TRGV4 to TRGJ1 or TRGJ2. Here the J gene came from matching the DNA to germline, since TCRdb omits it. V trimming: 4 bases; J trimming: 10 bases; junction bases outside the gene matches: 7. Germline-derived CDR1 and CDR2 are EGSTGY and YDSYTSSV. The CDR3 covers 11 residues. The CDR3 region is CATWERPKKLF. In DNA, the CDR3 is TGTGCCACCTGGGAGAGACCAAAGAAACTCTTT.

The chain is built from TRGV5 and TRGJ1 or TRGJ2. Per germline, CDR1 VINAFY and CDR2 YDVSNSKD. CDR3 length: 11 residues. Losses at the gene ends were 0 bases for V and 12 bases for J; bases not matched to a gene: 5. The CDR3 bases are TGTGCCACCTGGGACAGGCCGGGGAAACTCTTT. Amino acids: CATWDRPGKLF.